The rows below give T cell receptor beta chains drawn from one sample of a study of blood T cell repertoires in COVID-19. Here immunoSEQ multiplex PCR was the method, and the copy in TCRdb shows in-frame clones only, minus some. The table records 150,000 to 200,000 clones, approximately 90% of them present only once. Sequencing was carried out using peripheral blood. The origin of the receptors is a woman in her seventies with COVID-19, enrolled during active disease. Each CDR3 is given with its conserved first and last residue. The order of the fields is CDR3 length, D gene, clone size, J gene, V gene, CDR3 protein, CDR3 DNA. D genes are given only for firm matches. Some rows have no size entry. The others give once, few or many, or a class for an expanded clone.

13,NA,NA,TRBJ1-1,TRBV11-2,CASRFSENTEAFF,TGTGCCAGCAGATTCAGTGAGAACACTGAAGCTTTCTTT
14,NA,NA,TRBJ1-1,TRBV11-2,CASSQVGGRGGAFF,TGTGCCAGCAGCCAAGTTGGCGGTCGAGGAGGAGCTTTCTTT
13,NA,NA,TRBJ2-4,TRBV11-2,CASSTEQGTIQYF,TGTGCCAGTTCGACCGAACAGGGTACCATTCAGTACTTC
15,NA,NA,TRBJ2-6,TRBV5-6,CASSLDSPGANVLTF,TGTGCCAGCAGCCTTGACAGCCCTGGGGCCAACGTCCTGACTTTC
14,TRBD2,NA,TRBJ2-5,TRBV5-4,CASSLGLAQETQYF,TGTGCCAGCAGCCTGGGACTAGCTCAAGAGACCCAGTACTTC
13,NA,NA,TRBJ1-1,TRBV18,CASSPMANTEAFF,TGTGCCAGCTCACCGATGGCCAACACTGAAGCTTTCTTT
17,NA,NA,TRBJ2-5,TRBV9,CASSVTGGLTYQETQYF,TGTGCCAGCAGCGTGACCGGCGGCTTAACGTACCAAGAGACCCAGTACTTC
15,NA,NA,TRBJ1-5,TRBV19,CASSPSGGLNQPQHF,TGTGCCAGTAGTCCGAGCGGGGGGCTAAATCAGCCCCAGCATTTT
16,NA,NA,TRBJ1-6,TRBV4-1,CASSQGPGARNSPLHF,TGCGCCAGCAGCCAAGGCCCGGGAGCCCGGAATTCACCCCTCCACTTT
15,TRBD1,NA,TRBJ1-2,TRBV14,CASSPMMGQPYGYTF,TGTGCCAGCAGCCCCATGATGGGACAGCCCTATGGCTACACCTTC
16,TRBD2,few,TRBJ2-1,TRBV11-3,CASSSRLAGGGNEQFF,TGTGCCAGCAGCTCACGACTAGCGGGGGGAGGCAATGAGCAGTTCTTC
14,TRBD1,NA,TRBJ1-2,TRBV29-1,CSAGQGAANYGYTF,TGCAGCGCCGGACAGGGCGCGGCTAACTATGGCTACACCTTC
12,NA,NA,TRBJ1-5,TRBV30,CAWNSVLEPQHF,TGTGCCTGGAACAGTGTACTTGAGCCCCAGCATTTT
13,NA,NA,TRBJ1-1,TRBV5-8,CASSSFRVAEAFF,TGTGCCAGCAGCAGCTTCAGGGTGGCTGAAGCTTTCTTT
14,NA,NA,TRBJ1-1,TRBV10-3,CAISESYRETEAFF,TGTGCCATCAGTGAGTCGTACAGGGAGACTGAAGCTTTCTTT
16,NA,NA,TRBJ1-6,TRBV5-1,CASSLDGSEGDSPLHF,TGCGCCAGCAGCTTGGATGGGTCAGAGGGTGATTCACCCCTCCACTTT
14,NA,NA,TRBJ1-1,TRBV7-9,CASSFMGAGTEAFF,TGTGCCAGCAGCTTCATGGGGGCGGGCACTGAAGCTTTCTTT
15,TRBD1,NA,TRBJ2-7,TRBV5-8,CASSFGQGWVYEQYF,TGTGCCAGCAGCTTCGGACAGGGTTGGGTCTACGAGCAGTACTTC